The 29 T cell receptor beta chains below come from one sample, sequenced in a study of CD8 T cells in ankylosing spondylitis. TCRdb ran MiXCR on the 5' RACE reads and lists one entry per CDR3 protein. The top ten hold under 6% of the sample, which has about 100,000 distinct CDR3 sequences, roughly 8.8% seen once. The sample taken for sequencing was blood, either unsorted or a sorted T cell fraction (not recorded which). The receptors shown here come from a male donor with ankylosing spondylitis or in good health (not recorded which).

CDR3 residues: CASSKSGNTEAFF. As DNA, the CDR3 is TGTGCCAGCAGCAAGAGTGGGAATACTGAAGCTTTCTTT. The rearrangement links TRBV7-9 to TRBJ1-1; D not resolved. This CDR3 comprises 13 residues. Per the germline V gene, CDR1 is SEHNR and CDR2 is FQNEAQ (reference sequence). Trimming cost V 5 bases and J 5 bases, with 12 bases left between them.

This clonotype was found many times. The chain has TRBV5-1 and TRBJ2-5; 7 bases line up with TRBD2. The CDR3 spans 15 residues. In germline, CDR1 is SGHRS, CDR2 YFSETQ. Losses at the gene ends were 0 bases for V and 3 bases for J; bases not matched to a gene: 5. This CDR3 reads CASSLDTGGEETQYF. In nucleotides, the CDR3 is TGCGCCAGCAGCTTGGATACGGGGGGAGAAGAGACCCAGTACTTC.

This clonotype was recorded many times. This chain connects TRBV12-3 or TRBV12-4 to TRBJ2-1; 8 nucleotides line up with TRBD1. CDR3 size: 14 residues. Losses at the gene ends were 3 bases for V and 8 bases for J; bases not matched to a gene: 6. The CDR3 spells CASSFQGASDEQFF. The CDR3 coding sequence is TGTGCCAGCAGTTTTCAGGGGGCAAGCGATGAGCAGTTCTTC.

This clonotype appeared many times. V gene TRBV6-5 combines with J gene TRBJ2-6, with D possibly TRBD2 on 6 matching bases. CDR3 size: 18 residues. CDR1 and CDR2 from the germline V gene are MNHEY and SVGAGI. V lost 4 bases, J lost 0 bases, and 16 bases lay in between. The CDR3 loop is CASSSLSSGLSGANVLTF. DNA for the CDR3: TGTGCCAGCAGTTCCCTGAGTAGCGGTCTCTCTGGGGCCAACGTCCTGACTTTC.

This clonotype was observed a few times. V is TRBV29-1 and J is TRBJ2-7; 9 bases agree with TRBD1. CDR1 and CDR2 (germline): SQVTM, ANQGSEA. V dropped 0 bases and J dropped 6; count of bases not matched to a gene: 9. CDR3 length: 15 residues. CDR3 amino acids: CSVEDVGQGKVEQYF. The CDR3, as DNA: TGCAGCGTTGAAGATGTTGGACAGGGGAAGGTCGAGCAGTACTTC.

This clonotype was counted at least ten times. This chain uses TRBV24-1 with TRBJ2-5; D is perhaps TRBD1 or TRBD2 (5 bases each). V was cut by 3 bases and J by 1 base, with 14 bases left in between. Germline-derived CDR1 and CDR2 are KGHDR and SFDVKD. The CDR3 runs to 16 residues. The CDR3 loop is CATSDAGTVRQETQYF. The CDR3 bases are TGTGCCACCAGTGATGCCGGGACCGTACGCCAAGAGACCCAGTACTTC.

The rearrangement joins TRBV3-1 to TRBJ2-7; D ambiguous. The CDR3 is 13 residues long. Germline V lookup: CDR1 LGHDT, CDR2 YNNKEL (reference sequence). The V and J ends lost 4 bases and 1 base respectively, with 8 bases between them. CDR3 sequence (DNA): TGTGCCAGCAGCCTCCGGGCGTCCTACGAGCAGTACTTC. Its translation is CASSLRASYEQYF.

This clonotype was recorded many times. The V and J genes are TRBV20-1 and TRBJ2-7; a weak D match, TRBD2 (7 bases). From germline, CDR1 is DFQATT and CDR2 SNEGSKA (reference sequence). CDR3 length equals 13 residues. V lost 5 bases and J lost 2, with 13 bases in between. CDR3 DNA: TGCAGTGCTCCTCCCGGGGGGCCCTACGAGCAGTACTTC. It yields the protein CSAPPGGPYEQYF.

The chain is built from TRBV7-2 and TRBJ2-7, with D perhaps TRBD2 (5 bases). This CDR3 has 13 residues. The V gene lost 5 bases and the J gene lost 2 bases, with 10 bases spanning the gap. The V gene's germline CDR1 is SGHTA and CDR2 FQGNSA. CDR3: CASSVDSPYEQYF. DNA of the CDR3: TGTGCCAGCAGCGTGGACTCCCCCTACGAGCAGTACTTC.

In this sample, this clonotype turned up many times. CDR3 residues: CASSVDGGGRTDTQYF. CDR3 bases: TGTGCCAGCAGCGTAGATGGCGGGGGACGCACAGATACGCAGTATTTT. This chain uses TRBV9 with TRBJ2-3; 7 bases are a match to TRBD2. The V gene's germline CDR1 is SGDLS and CDR2 YYNGEE. The length of the CDR3 is 16 residues. The V gene end was trimmed by 0 bases and the J gene end by 1 base; junction bases not matched to a gene: 5.

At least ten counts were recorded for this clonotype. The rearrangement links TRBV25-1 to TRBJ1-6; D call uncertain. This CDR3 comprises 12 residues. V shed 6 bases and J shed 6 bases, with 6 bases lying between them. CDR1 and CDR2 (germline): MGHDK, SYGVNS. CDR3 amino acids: CASSGGNSPLHF. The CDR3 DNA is TGTGCCAGCAGCGGTGGTAATTCACCCCTCCACTTT.

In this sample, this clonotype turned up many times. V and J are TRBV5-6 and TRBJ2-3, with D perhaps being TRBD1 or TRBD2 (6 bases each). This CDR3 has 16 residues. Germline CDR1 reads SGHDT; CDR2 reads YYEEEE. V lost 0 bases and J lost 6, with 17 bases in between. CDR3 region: CASSLVRGRSGDTQYF. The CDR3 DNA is TGTGCCAGCAGCTTGGTTCGGGGGCGGTCCGGGGATACGCAGTATTTT.

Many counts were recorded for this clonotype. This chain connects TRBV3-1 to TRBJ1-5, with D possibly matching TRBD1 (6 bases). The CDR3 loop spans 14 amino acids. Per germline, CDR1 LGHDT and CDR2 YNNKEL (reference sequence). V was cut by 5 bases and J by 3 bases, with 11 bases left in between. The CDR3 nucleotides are TGTGCCAGCAGCACCCCAGGGGTCAATCAGCCCCAGCATTTT. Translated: CASSTPGVNQPQHF.

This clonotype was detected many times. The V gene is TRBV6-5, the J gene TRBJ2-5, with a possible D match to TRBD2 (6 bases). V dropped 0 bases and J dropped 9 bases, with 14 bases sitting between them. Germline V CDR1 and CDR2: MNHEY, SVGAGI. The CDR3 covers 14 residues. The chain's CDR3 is CASSYSRGPSAQYF. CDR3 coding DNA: TGTGCCAGCAGTTACTCGCGGGGCCCGTCGGCCCAGTACTTC.

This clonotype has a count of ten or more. The CDR3 nucleotides read TGTGCCAGCTCACCAGATAGGCGACTGACGATCTACAATGAGCAGTTCTTC. Translating it yields CASSPDRRLTIYNEQFF. The chain combines TRBV18 with TRBJ2-1, with D hard to call. V shed 2 bases and J shed 3 bases, with 17 bases lying between them. This CDR3 contains 17 residues. In germline, CDR1 is KGHSH, CDR2 LQKENI.

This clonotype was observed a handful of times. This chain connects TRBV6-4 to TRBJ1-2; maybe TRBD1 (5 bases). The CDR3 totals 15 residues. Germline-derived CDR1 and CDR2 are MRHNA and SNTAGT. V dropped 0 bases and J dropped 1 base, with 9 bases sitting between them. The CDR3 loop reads CASSDSGRLNYGYTF. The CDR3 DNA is TGTGCCAGCAGTGACTCGGGACGGCTTAACTATGGCTACACCTTC.

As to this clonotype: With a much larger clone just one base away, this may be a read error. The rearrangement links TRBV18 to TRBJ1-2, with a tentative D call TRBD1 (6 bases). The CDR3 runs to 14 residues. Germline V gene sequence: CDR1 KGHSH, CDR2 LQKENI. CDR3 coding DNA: TGTACCAGCTCACCACAGGGCTTCGACTATGGCTACACCTTC. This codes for CTSSPQGFDYGYTF.

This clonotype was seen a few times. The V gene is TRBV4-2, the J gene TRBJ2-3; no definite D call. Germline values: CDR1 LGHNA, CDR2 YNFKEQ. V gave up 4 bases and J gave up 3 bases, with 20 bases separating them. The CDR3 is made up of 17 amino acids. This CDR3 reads CASSLSLTPLGTDTQYF. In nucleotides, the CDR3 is TGTGCCAGCAGCCTGTCGTTGACACCCTTGGGGACAGATACGCAGTATTTT.

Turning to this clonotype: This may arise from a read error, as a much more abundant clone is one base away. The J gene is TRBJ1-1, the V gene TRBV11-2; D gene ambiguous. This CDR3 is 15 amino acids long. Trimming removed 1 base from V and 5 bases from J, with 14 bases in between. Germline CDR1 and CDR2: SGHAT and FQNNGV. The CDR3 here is CASSLVEALRTEAFF. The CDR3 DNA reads TGTGCCAGCAGCTTAGTGGAGGCGTTGAGGACTGAAGCTTTCTTT. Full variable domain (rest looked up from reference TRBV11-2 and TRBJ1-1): EAGVAQSPRYKIIEKRQSVAFWCNPISGHATLYWYQQILGQGPKLLIQFQNNGVVDDSQLPKDRFSAERLKGVDSTLKIQPAKLEDSAVYLCASSLVEALRTEAFFGQGTRLTVV.

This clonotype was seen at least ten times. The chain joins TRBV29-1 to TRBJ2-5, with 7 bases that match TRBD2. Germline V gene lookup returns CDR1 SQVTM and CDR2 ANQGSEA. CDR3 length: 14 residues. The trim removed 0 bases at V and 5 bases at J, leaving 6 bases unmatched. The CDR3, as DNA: TGCAGCGTTGAAGATCAATGGGGAGGGGAGACCCAGTACTTC. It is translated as CSVEDQWGGETQYF.

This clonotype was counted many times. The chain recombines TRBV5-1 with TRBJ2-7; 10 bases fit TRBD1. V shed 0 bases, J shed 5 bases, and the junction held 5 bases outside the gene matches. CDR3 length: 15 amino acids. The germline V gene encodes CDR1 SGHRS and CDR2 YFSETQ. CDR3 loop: CASSLAGTGVNEQYF. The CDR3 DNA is TGCGCCAGCAGCTTGGCCGGGACAGGGGTCAACGAGCAGTACTTC.

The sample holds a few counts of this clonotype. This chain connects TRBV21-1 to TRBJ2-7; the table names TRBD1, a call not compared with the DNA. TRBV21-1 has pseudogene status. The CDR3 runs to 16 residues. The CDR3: CASSRLRDPIPYEQYF. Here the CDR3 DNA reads TGTGCCAGCAGCAGACTCCGGGACCCGATCCCGTACGAGCAGTACTTC.

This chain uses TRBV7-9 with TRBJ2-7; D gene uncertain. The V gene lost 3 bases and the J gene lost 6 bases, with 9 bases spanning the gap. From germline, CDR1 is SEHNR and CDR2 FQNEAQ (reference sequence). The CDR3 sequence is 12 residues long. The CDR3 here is CASSFGQIEQYF. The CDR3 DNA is TGTGCCAGCAGCTTTGGTCAAATCGAGCAGTACTTC.

The CDR3 spells CASSRYRHQNTTNYGYTF. CDR3 nucleotides: TGTGCCAGCAGTCGCTACAGGCATCAAAACACCACTAACTATGGCTACACCTTC. V is TRBV12-3 or TRBV12-4 and J is TRBJ1-2, with D perhaps matching TRBD1 (5 bases). V gave up 5 bases and J gave up 0 bases, with 22 bases separating them. CDR3 length: 18 residues.

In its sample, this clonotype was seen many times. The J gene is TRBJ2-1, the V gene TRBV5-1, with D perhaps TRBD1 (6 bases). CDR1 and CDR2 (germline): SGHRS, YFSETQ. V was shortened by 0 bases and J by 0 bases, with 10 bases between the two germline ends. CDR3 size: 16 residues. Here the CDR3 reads CASSLAGQRSYNEQFF. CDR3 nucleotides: TGCGCCAGCAGCTTGGCCGGACAGCGCTCCTACAATGAGCAGTTCTTC.

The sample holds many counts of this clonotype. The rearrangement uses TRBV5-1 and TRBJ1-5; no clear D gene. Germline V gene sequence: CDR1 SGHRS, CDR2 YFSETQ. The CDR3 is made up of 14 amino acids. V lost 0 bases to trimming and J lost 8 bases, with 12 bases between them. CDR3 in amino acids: CASSLVGGPEPQHF. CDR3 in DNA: TGCGCCAGCAGCTTGGTGGGAGGGCCTGAGCCCCAGCATTTT. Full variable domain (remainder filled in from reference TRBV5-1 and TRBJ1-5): KAGVTQTPRYLIKTRGQQVTLSCSPISGHRSVSWYQQTPGQGLQFLFEYFSETQRNKGNFPGRFSGRQFSNSRSEMNVSTLELGDSALYLCASSLVGGPEPQHFGDGTRLSIL.

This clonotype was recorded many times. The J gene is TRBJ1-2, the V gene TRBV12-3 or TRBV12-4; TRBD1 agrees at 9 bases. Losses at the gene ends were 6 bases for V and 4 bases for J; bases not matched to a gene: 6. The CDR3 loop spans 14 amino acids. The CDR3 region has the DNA TGTGCCAGCAGCCCCCGGACAGGGGTCTATGGCTACACCTTC. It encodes CASSPRTGVYGYTF.

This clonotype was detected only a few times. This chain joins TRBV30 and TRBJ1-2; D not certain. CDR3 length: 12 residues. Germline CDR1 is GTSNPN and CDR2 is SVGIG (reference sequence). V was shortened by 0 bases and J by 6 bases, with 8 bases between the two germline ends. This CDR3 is CAWSVRSDGYTF. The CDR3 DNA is TGTGCCTGGAGTGTAAGGTCTGATGGCTACACCTTC.

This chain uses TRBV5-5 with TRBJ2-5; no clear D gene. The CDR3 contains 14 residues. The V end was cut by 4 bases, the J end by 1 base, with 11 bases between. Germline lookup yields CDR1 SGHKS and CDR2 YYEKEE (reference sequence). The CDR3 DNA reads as TGTGCCAGCAGCATCGGGTACCTCCAAGAGACCCAGTACTTC. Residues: CASSIGYLQETQYF.